This T cell receptor beta chain emerged from a study of T cells in localized non-small cell lung cancer. The CDR3 length is 14 residues. Trimming took 5 bases from V and 6 from J, leaving 14 bases between them. The germline V gene encodes CDR1 SGHTA and CDR2 FQGNSA. As regards this clone: What it binds is not known.

Whole-study results and caveats: Paired adjacent lung recovered a median roughly 50 of the top 100 tumor clones. Heterogeneity cannot be ruled out, as sequencing used one tumor region only. Longer overall survival accompanied higher blood T cell density. Of the tissues analyzed, uninvolved adjacent lung showed maximal T cell clonality, greater than tumor.

The protocol was immunoSEQ multiplex PCR, while the TCRdb copy is restricted to in-frame clones and leaves out a portion. Of fewer than 40,000 clones listed, roughly 93% were seen once; the top ten hold approximately 7.9%. The source is a female donor at least 60 years old with stage I lung adenocarcinoma. The sequencing used peripheral blood, collected before any cancer treatment. The chain carries TRBV7-2 and TRBJ1-5; D remains ambiguous. This CDR3 is CASSLSGIPQPQHF. The CDR3 DNA sequence: TGTGCCAGCAGCCTATCGGGCATTCCTCAGCCCCAGCATTTT. The entire variable domain, with the rest obtained from reference TRBV7-2 and TRBJ1-5, is as follows: GAGVSQSPSNKVTEKGKDVELRCDPISGHTALYWYRQSLGQGLEFLIYFQGNSAPDKSGLPSDRFSAERTGGSVSTLTIQRTQQEDSAVYLCASSLSGIPQPQHFGDGTRLSIL.